The entry below describes one TCR beta chain. Its antigen is still unknown. In blood CD8+ and CD4+ T cells, TCR beta underwent sequencing. The CD8+ and CD4+ T cells were negatively isolated, with the TEMRA cells enriched by FACS. This entry is derived from a study of CD8 T cells in Susac syndrome. The study's findings and limits: The study conceded that its TCR sequencing and HLA analysis involved relatively few individuals.

The germline gives CDR1 SGHRS, CDR2 YFSETQ. The CDR3 spans 13 residues. Trimming cost V 0 bases and J 7 bases, with 10 bases left between them. The authors reverse transcribed roughly 0.5 to 1 ug RNA with random hexamers. The authors amplified TCR beta CDR3 across 54 Vbeta and 13 Jbeta using immunoSEQ multiplex PCR. TCRdb used MiXCR to reprocess the immunoSEQ multiplex PCR reads, holding one entry per CDR3 protein. Of 150,000 to 200,000 distinct CDR3 sequences listed, roughly 92% were seen once; the top ten hold 0.1%. This TCR was recovered from a human donor in good health. Sequencing input: CD4+ T cells from PBMCs. The chain recombines TRBV5-1 with TRBJ1-2; D is ambiguous. The CDR3: CASSLEVQFGYTF. Written as DNA, the CDR3 is TGCGCCAGCAGCTTGGAGGTGCAGTTTGGCTACACCTTC.